This is a list of T cell receptor beta chains from one sample in a study of T-cell reconstitution after alpha-beta-depleted transplantation in children. TCRdb re-called the PCR reads with MiXCR, one entry per CDR3 protein. The table has some 550,000 distinct CDR3 sequences, roughly 23% seen once. Sample: PBMCs, mostly from graft donor cells, taken 360 days after TCRalphabeta/CD19-depleted stem cell transplant. Receptor source: a boy less than two years old who had a stem cell transplant for acute myeloid leukemia, so the T cells may come from the graft donor. Both conserved end residues are part of each CDR3. A D gene is named only where the DNA matches it firmly. For some rows the clone size is stated as once, few or many, or as a class when expanded; others skip it.

cdr3_aa d_call j_call clone_size v_call
CSARGSTSGGVKETQYF TRBD2 TRBJ2-5 many TRBV20-1
CASSLGGQVYEQYF TRBD1 TRBJ2-7 - TRBV13
CASSTQGAGDNEQFF - TRBJ2-1 many TRBV12-3/TRBV12-4
CSARDGRSGGGDTQYF TRBD2 TRBJ2-3 few TRBV20-1
CSATRQNTEAFF - TRBJ1-1 - TRBV20-1
CSVTGFSAYNEQFF - TRBJ2-1 few TRBV20-1
CASSLPDQEGETQYF - TRBJ2-5 many TRBV7-2
CASSYGAGTSGPTYTQYF TRBD2 TRBJ2-3 - TRBV6-5
CSAASQRSNQYNEQFF - TRBJ2-1 many TRBV29-1
CASSLGRRSYNEQFF - TRBJ2-1 few TRBV12-3/TRBV12-4
CASSLEVWQSSTYNEQFF - TRBJ2-1 - TRBV5-5
CASSLEHQGAHEKLFF TRBD1 TRBJ1-4 few TRBV4-3
CASSYGPPGTLQETQYF - TRBJ2-5 many TRBV6-2/TRBV6-3
CSAKGSGSREQYF - TRBJ2-7 few TRBV20-1
CASSQERSRHSPDTQYF - TRBJ2-3 - TRBV4-2
CASRIRAGGFDTQYF TRBD2 TRBJ2-3 few TRBV7-2
CASSLSQDRSYGYTF TRBD1 TRBJ1-2 - TRBV5-1
CSVGTYEQYF - TRBJ2-7 once TRBV29-1
CAINGQGTTEAFF TRBD1 TRBJ1-1 - TRBV10-3
CSVLSLAGPSYEQYF TRBD2 TRBJ2-7 few TRBV29-1
CSARTEPRNQPQHF - TRBJ1-5 few TRBV20-1
CASSTGTVDREQFF TRBD1 TRBJ2-1 many TRBV2
CASSFTGFIPLEQYF - TRBJ2-7 - TRBV7-2
CASVGTGRTDTQYF TRBD1 TRBJ2-3 few TRBV7-8
CASSGGTVEAFF TRBD1 TRBJ1-1 - TRBV28
CSALGGSGGPAHEQYF TRBD2 TRBJ2-7 many TRBV20-1
CASSQDRPGYSPRSSYNEQFF - TRBJ2-1 - TRBV4-2
CASSLVDGTGYEQYF TRBD1 TRBJ2-7 many TRBV7-2
CASSLPGTGEETQYF TRBD1 TRBJ2-5 - TRBV7-8
CATSRGQRGGIDTQYF TRBD2 TRBJ2-3 few TRBV15
CASSDVGAIINQPQHF - TRBJ1-5 - TRBV2
CASSESDWGAEYF - TRBJ2-7 - TRBV25-1
CSALGQYEQYF TRBD1 TRBJ2-7 - TRBV20-1
CASTGGFYGYTF - TRBJ1-2 - TRBV6-2/TRBV6-3
CASSQVIAGGTDTQYF TRBD2 TRBJ2-3 many TRBV4-3
CASSLILGEFF - TRBJ2-1 few TRBV7-9
CASSLGGPPFDEQFF - TRBJ2-1 - TRBV11-2
CASSSYDEPQAFF - TRBJ1-1 many TRBV7-9
CASSWTGNQPQHF TRBD1 TRBJ1-5 many TRBV19
CASSPPAGHEQYF - TRBJ2-7 - TRBV9
CASSISPVTGGPYEQYF TRBD1 TRBJ2-7 many TRBV12-3/TRBV12-4
CSVSGGSTGELFF TRBD2 TRBJ2-2 few TRBV29-1
CASSPSGTGGMDEQFF TRBD1 TRBJ2-1 - TRBV12-3/TRBV12-4
CASSVVQGSTDTQYF - TRBJ2-3 - TRBV9
CASSSDLHGNEQFF - TRBJ2-1 - TRBV11-3
CASSSGAFTDTQYF - TRBJ2-3 - TRBV5-4
CSVVGGTYYYNEQFF TRBD2 TRBJ2-1 - TRBV29-1
CSVGRGGIYNEQFF TRBD2 TRBJ2-1 few TRBV29-1
CSVGQVETQYF - TRBJ2-5 few TRBV29-1
CASSLRPSGVNTDTQYF TRBD2 TRBJ2-3 - TRBV12-3/TRBV12-4
CASSLDRLMNNEQFF - TRBJ2-1 - TRBV3-1
CASSLDRDTGELFF - TRBJ2-2 few TRBV7-7
CSTEQRAPYEQYF - TRBJ2-7 few TRBV20-1